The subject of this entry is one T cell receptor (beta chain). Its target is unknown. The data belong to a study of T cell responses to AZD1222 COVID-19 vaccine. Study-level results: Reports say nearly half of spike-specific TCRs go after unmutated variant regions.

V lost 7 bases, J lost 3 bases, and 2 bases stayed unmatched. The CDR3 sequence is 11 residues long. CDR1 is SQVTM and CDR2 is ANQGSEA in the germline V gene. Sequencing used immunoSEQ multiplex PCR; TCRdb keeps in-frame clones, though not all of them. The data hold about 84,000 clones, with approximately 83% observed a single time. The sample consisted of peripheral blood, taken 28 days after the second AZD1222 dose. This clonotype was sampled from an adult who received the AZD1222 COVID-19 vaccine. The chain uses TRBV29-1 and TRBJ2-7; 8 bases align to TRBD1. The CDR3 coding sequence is TGCAGCGGCGGACAGGGCTACGAGCAGTACTTC. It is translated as CSGGQGYEQYF.